This TCR beta chain comes out of a study of post-analysis software for immune sequencing data. The authors incorporated unique molecular identifiers into the TCR beta cDNA libraries. TCRdb fed the PCR reads into MiXCR, producing one record per CDR3 protein. The sample has hundreds of thousands of distinct CDR3 sequences, less than 35% seen once. Whole-study findings and limits: Patients used about five TRBV segments, including TRBV5-6, TRBV5-1 and TRBV20-1, more often than controls. Compared against controls, patients with multiple sclerosis displayed significantly lower normalized Chao1 diversity.

J was trimmed by 3 bases and V by 1 base; bases with no gene match: 9. Germline CDR1 LGHNA, CDR2 YSLEER. The CDR3 runs to 16 residues. This clonotype came up a few times. No antigen is known for it. V gene TRBV4-3 combines with J gene TRBJ2-7; 7 bases match TRBD2. The clonotype originates from a girl under 18 with multiple sclerosis. Sequenced material: blood. CDR3 sequence reads: CASSQGVAGGSYEQYF. As DNA, the CDR3 is TGCGCCAGCAGCCAAGGAGTTGCCGGCGGGAGCTACGAGCAGTACTTC.